Listed here are 7 T cell receptor beta chains from one sample, sequenced in a study of blood T cells in healthy people across ages. A second PCR, run for about 6 to 12 cycles, used a sample-barcoded 5' primer plus a J-beta primer mix. Each CDR3 protein gets one entry after TCRdb re-called the 5' RACE reads with MiXCR. The table lists 600,000 to 650,000 distinct CDR3 sequences, about 54% of them singletons, with 30% to 40% in the top ten. The sequenced sample consisted of blood. These TCRs come from a man aged 60 to 69 in good health.

The J gene is TRBJ2-3, the V gene TRBV7-2; TRBD2 aligns across 9 bases. Per germline, CDR1 SGHTA and CDR2 FQGNSA. Losses at the gene ends were 3 bases for V and 8 bases for J; bases not matched to a gene: 12. The CDR3 consists of 16 residues. This CDR3 reads CASSFSLAGSQGTQYF. The CDR3 region has the DNA TGTGCCAGCAGCTTCTCTCTAGCGGGGAGTCAGGGTACGCAGTATTTT.

CDR3 loop: CASSYWVGTVATNEKLFF. CDR3 nucleotides: TGTGCCAGCAGCTACTGGGTGGGGACAGTGGCAACTAATGAAAAACTGTTTTTT. This chain links TRBV12-3 or TRBV12-4 with TRBJ1-4; 7 nucleotides line up with TRBD1. This CDR3 region has 18 residues. V was pared by 6 bases and J by 0 bases, with 13 bases of the junction left unmatched.

This clonotype was observed a handful of times. V gene TRBV5-1 combines with J gene TRBJ2-1; D remains unclear. V dropped 4 bases and J dropped 4 bases, with 6 bases sitting between them. The CDR3 is 12 amino acids. Germline V gene data show CDR1 as SGHRS and CDR2 as YFSETQ. This CDR3 reads CASSHTYNEQFF. The CDR3 DNA reads as TGCGCCAGCAGCCATACATACAATGAGCAGTTCTTC.

This clonotype was observed a single time. The chain recombines TRBV6-1 with TRBJ2-7; no definite D call. The closer fit of TRBJ2-5 to the DNA end suggests the J call may be wrong. The CDR3 extends over 14 amino acids. Germline V lookup: CDR1 MNHNS, CDR2 SASEGT. The CDR3 DNA follows: TGTGCCAGCAGGAGCCCTGGGCAAAGAGAGACCCAGTACTTC. Translated: CASRSPGQRETQYF.

This chain connects TRBV29-1 to TRBJ1-4, with 8 positions matching TRBD1. The CDR3 extends over 15 amino acids. V dropped 1 base and J dropped 7; count of bases not matched to a gene: 8. Germline V gene sequence: CDR1 SQVTM, CDR2 ANQGSEA. CDR3 sequence: CSVEGRQGTREKLFF. CDR3 in DNA: TGCAGCGTTGAAGGGCGACAGGGGACTCGTGAAAAACTGTTTTTT.

The gene calls are TRBV12-3 or TRBV12-4 and TRBJ2-1; tentative D call: TRBD2 (6 bases). This CDR3 spans 12 amino acids. V gave up 10 bases and J gave up 9 bases, with 16 bases separating them. The CDR3 DNA is TGTGCCACCAAGTTGGGGGGTGGTGAGCAGTTCTTC. It yields the protein CATKLGGGEQFF.

This clonotype was recorded a few times. The genes are TRBV7-8 and TRBJ2-5; TRBD1 matches 8 bases. The DNA end lines up better with TRBJ2-7; the J call may be wrong. The CDR3 is 15 amino acids. Germline values: CDR1 SGHVS, CDR2 FQNEAQ. The chain's CDR3 is CASSLGTGLTYEQYF. CDR3 nucleotides: TGTGCCAGCAGCTTAGGGACAGGGCTTACCTACGAGCAGTACTTC.